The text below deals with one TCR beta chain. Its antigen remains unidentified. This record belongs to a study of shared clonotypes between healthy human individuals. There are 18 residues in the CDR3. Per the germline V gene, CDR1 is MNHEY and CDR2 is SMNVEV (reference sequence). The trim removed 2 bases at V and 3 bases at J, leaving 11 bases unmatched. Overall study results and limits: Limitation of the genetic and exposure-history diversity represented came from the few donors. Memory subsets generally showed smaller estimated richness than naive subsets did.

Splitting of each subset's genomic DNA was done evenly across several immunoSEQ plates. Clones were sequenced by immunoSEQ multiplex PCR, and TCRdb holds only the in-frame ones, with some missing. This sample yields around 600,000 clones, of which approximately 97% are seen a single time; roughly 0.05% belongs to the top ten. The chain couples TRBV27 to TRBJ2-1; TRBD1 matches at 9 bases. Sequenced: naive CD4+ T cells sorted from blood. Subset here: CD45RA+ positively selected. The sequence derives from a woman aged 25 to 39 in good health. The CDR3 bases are TGTGCCAGCAGTTTAGATCGGGGGACGGACAGGGGCTACAATGAGCAGTTCTTC. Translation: CASSLDRGTDRGYNEQFF.